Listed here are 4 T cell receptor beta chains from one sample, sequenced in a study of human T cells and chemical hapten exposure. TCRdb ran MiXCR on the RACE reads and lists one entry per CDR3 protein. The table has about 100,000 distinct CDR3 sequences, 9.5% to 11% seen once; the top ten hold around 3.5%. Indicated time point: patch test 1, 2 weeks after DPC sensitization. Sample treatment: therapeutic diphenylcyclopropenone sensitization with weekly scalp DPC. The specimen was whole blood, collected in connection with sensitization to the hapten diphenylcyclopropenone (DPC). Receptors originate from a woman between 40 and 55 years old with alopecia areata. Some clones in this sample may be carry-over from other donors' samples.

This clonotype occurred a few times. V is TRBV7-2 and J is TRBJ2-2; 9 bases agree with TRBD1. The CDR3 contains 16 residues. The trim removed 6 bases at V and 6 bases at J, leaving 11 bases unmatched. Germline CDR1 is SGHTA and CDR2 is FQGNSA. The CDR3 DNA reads TGTGCCAGCAGAACCCCCGGGACAGGGAATGCCGGGGAGCTGTTTTTT. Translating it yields CASRTPGTGNAGELFF.

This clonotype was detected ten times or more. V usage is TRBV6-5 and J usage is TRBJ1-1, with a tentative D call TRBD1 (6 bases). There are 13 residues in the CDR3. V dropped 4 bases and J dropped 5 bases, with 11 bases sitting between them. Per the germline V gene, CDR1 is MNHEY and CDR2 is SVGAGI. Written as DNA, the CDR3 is TGTGCCAGCAGTTCCAGGGGAAATACTGAAGCTTTCTTT. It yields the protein CASSSRGNTEAFF.

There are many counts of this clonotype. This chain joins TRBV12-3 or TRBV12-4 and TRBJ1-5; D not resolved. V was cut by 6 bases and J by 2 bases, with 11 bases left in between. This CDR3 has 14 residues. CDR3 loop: CASRRTGGNQPQHF. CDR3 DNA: TGTGCCAGCAGGCGGACGGGAGGCAATCAGCCCCAGCATTTT.

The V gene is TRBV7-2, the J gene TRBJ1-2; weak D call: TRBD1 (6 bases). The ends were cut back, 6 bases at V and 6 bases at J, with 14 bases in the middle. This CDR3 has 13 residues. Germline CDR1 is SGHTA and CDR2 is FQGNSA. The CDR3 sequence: CASSRTVADGYTF. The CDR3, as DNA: TGTGCCAGCAGTCGGACAGTTGCTGATGGCTACACCTTC.